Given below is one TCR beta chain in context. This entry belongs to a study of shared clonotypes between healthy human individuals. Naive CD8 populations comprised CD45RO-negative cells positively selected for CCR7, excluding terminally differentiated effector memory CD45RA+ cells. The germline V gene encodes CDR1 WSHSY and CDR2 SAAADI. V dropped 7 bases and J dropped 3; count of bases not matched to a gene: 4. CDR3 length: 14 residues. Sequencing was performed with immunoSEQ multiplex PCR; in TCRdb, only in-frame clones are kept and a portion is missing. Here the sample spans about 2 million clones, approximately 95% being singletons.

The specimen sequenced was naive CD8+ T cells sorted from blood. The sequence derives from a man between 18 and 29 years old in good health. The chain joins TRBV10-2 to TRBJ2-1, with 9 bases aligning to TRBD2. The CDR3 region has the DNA TGCGCCAGCACTACTAGCGGGTACTACAATGAGCAGTTCTTC. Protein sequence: CASTTSGYYNEQFF.